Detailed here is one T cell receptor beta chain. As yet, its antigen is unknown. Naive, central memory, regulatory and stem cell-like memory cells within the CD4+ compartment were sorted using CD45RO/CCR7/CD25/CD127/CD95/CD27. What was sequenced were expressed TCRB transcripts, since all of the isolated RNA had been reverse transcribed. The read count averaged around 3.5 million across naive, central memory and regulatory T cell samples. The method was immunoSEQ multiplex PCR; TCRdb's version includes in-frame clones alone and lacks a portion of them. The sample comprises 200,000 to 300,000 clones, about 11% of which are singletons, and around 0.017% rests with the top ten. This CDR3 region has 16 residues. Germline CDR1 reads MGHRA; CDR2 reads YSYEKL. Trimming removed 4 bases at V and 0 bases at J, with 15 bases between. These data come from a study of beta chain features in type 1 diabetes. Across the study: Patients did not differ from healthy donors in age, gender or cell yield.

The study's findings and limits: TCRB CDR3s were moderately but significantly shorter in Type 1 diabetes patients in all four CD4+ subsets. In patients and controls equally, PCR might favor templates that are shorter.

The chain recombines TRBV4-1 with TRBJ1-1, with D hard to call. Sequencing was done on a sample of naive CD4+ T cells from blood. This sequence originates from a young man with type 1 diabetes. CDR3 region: CASSLRAPKMNTEAFF. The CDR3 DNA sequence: TGCGCCAGCAGCCTGCGCGCTCCCAAAATGAACACTGAAGCTTTCTTT.